One sample yielded the 4 T cell receptor beta chains listed below, sequenced in a study of CD8 T cells in ankylosing spondylitis (dated by TCRdb to 2016 to 2017). Paper-wide results and their limitations: A TCR beta motif of several highly homologous amino acid variants appeared characteristic of blood from ankylosing spondylitis patients.

Libraries were prepared through 5' RACE. Instrument used: Illumina HiSeq 2500. TCRdb's own reprocessing of the public reads used fastp at Q25 and MiXCR and kept productive beta chains. Identical CDR3 proteins give one entry, which carries the most common genes and DNA. The sample yields 700,000 to 850,000 distinct CDR3 sequences; roughly 12% were counted once. The ten biggest clones cover 0.51% of the sample. These receptors have no known antigen. The sample consisted of blood, either unsorted or a sorted T cell fraction (not recorded which). Receptors were obtained from a male donor with ankylosing spondylitis.

This clonotype was counted a few times. The V gene is TRBV7-2, the J gene TRBJ2-4; 7 bases line up with TRBD2. This CDR3 spans 15 amino acids. Germline CDR1 and CDR2: SGHTA and FQGNSA. The ends lost 5 bases at V and 0 bases at J; junction bases unmatched: 4. In DNA form, the CDR3 reads TGTGCCAGCAGCAGCGGGGCACTAGCCAAAAACATTCAGTACTTC. Protein: CASSSGALAKNIQYF. The full variable domain, with the rest looked up from reference TRBV7-2 and TRBJ2-4, is GAGVSQSPSNKVTEKGKDVELRCDPISGHTALYWYRQSLGQGLEFLIYFQGNSAPDKSGLPSDRFSAERTGGSVSTLTIQRTQQEDSAVYLCASSSGALAKNIQYFGAGTRLSVL.

The CDR3 here is CASSYSQARSWANVLTF. The CDR3 DNA reads TGTGCCAGCAGTTACTCGCAGGCCAGATCATGGGCCAACGTCCTGACTTTC. V and J are TRBV6-2 or TRBV6-3 and TRBJ2-6; D gene unclear. The CDR3 runs to 17 residues. The V and J ends lost 0 bases and 5 bases respectively, with 14 bases between them. Germline-derived CDR1 and CDR2 are MNHEY and SVGEGT.

This clonotype was detected only a few times. CDR3 nucleotide sequence: TGTGCCAGCTACCGCGACAGGGTCGGTGAAGCTTTCTTT. Translated: CASYRDRVGEAFF. The genes are TRBV18 and TRBJ1-1, with 7 bases aligning to TRBD1. J was trimmed by 7 bases and V by 7 bases; bases with no gene match: 9. The CDR3 runs 13 residues. Germline CDR1 is KGHSH and CDR2 is LQKENI.

This clonotype turned up a few times. The gene calls are TRBV7-2 and TRBJ1-2; 8 bases are shared with TRBD1. CDR1 is SGHTA, CDR2 FQGNSA, per germline. The CDR3 has 13 residues. V shed 3 bases and J 8 bases; nucleotides not matched to a gene: 5. Here the CDR3 reads CASSFYDRGGYTF. The CDR3 DNA is TGTGCCAGCAGCTTCTATGACAGGGGAGGCTACACCTTC.